The 20 T cell receptor beta chains below all came from one sample that was sequenced in a study of blood T cell repertoires in COVID-19. Data came from immunoSEQ multiplex PCR; TCRdb stores just in-frame clones and leaves some out. This sample has around 130,000 clones, with more than 75% found just once. The sequenced sample consisted of peripheral blood. Receptors originate from a man over 45 with active COVID-19.

This clone was seen just once. The chain uses TRBV29-1 and TRBJ2-7; 9 bases are a match to TRBD1. The CDR3 totals 13 residues. Germline lookup yields CDR1 SQVTM and CDR2 ANQGSEA. The J segment lost 2 bases and the V segment lost 5 bases, leaving 4 bases of the junction unmatched. The DNA for the CDR3 is TGCAGCGTTACGACAGGGGGGGCCTACGAGCAGTACGTC. Encoded protein: CSVTTGGAYEQYV.

This chain uses TRBV4-1 with TRBJ2-2, with 10 positions matching TRBD2. J was trimmed by 5 bases and V by 0 bases; bases with no gene match: 9. This CDR3 spans 18 amino acids. The germline CDR1 and CDR2 sequences are MGHRA and YSYEKL. The CDR3 DNA follows: TGCGCCAGCAGCCAAGATAAGGCTAGCGGGAGTAGAACCGGGGAGCTGTTTTTT. This codes for CASSQDKASGSRTGELFF.

The chain is built from TRBV7-2 and TRBJ1-1; the match to TRBD1 covers 9 bases. The CDR3 loop spans 16 amino acids. Trimming removed 3 bases from V and 3 bases from J; junction bases left unmatched: 8. The V gene's germline CDR1 is SGHTA and CDR2 FQGNSA. The CDR3 reads CASSFTGGSAYTEAFF. DNA for the CDR3: TGTGCCAGCAGCTTTACAGGGGGCAGCGCGTACACTGAAGCTTTCTTT.

This clone came up a few times. The chain is built from TRBV18 and TRBJ1-1; a possible D gene is TRBD1 (6 bases). Germline CDR1 reads KGHSH; CDR2 reads LQKENI. This CDR3 region has 13 residues. The germline V and J ends were trimmed by 7 bases and 3 bases, with 12 bases remaining between them. The CDR3 region is CASFLDRYTEAFF. Here the CDR3 DNA reads TGTGCCAGCTTCCTGGACAGATACACTGAAGCTTTCTTT.

This chain links TRBV6-1 with TRBJ1-3; maybe TRBD1 (5 bases). The CDR3 is 17 amino acids. V was shortened by 3 bases and J by 0 bases, with 15 bases between the two germline ends. In germline, CDR1 is MNHNS, CDR2 SASEGT. The CDR3: CASSEYLQGFSGNTIYF. In DNA form, the CDR3 reads TGTGCCAGCAGTGAGTACCTCCAGGGCTTCTCTGGAAACACCATATATTTT.

The rearrangement links TRBV5-1 to TRBJ2-1; 11 bases agree with TRBD2. Germline assignment: CDR1 SGHRS and CDR2 YFSETQ. The CDR3 has 15 amino acids. J lost 7 bases, V lost 3 bases, and 6 bases had no gene match. Here the CDR3 reads CASSYTTSGVNEQFF. CDR3 nucleotide sequence: TGCGCCAGCAGCTACACGACTAGCGGGGTTAATGAGCAGTTCTTC. The full variable domain, in which reference TRBV5-1 and TRBJ2-1 provide the parts outside the CDR3, is KAGVTQTPRYLIKTRGQQVTLSCSPISGHRSVSWYQQTPGQGLQFLFEYFSETQRNKGNFPGRFSGRQFSNSRSEMNVSTLELGDSALYLCASSYTTSGVNEQFFGPGTRLTVL.

The chain is built from TRBV6-1 and TRBJ2-3; 10 positions match TRBD2. Losses at the gene ends were 3 bases for V and 3 bases for J; bases not matched to a gene: 6. Germline CDR1 is MNHNS and CDR2 is SASEGT. The CDR3 runs 16 residues. CDR3 in DNA: TGTGCCAGCAGTGACCTAGGGACTAGCGCTACAGATACGCAGTATTTT. Its translation: CASSDLGTSATDTQYF.

This rearrangement joins TRBV27 to TRBJ2-1, with 9 bases aligning to TRBD1. Germline assignment: CDR1 MNHEY and CDR2 SMNVEV (reference sequence). This CDR3 contains 12 residues. After removal of 6 bases from V and 15 bases from J, the junction contained 9 bases not matched to a gene. DNA of the CDR3: TGTGCCAGCAGGATGGACAGGGGAGGAACGTTCTTC. Its translation: CASRMDRGGTFF.

The chain employs TRBV5-1 and TRBJ2-1; 7 nucleotides agree with TRBD1. The CDR3 runs 16 residues. Germline CDR1 and CDR2: SGHRS and YFSETQ. J lost 3 bases, V lost 5 bases, and 11 bases had no gene match. The CDR3 coding sequence is TGCGCCAGCAGACAGGGGCCCACAGGGTACTACAATGAGCAGTTCTTC. Translating it yields CASRQGPTGYYNEQFF.

The chain uses TRBV19 and TRBJ1-5; possibly TRBD1 for D (5 bases). CDR3 length equals 15 residues. Germline V CDR1 and CDR2: LNHDA, SQIVND (reference sequence). Between the trimmed V and J ends, which lost 4 bases and 2 bases, there was a span of 12 bases. In DNA form, the CDR3 reads TGTGCCAGTAGTAACAGACAGTGGGGCAATCAGCCCCAGCATTTT. Encoded protein: CASSNRQWGNQPQHF.

The chain employs TRBV7-2 and TRBJ1-4; D is ambiguous. This CDR3 spans 14 amino acids. The V gene lost 2 bases and the J gene lost 5 bases, with 9 bases spanning the gap. CDR1 is SGHTA and CDR2 is FQGNSA in the germline V gene. CDR3 sequence (DNA): TGTGCCAGCAGCTTAACCGGGTACAATGAAAAACTGTTTTTT. Translated, it gives CASSLTGYNEKLFF.

The genes are TRBV27 and TRBJ2-3; D is uncertain. V lost 2 bases and J lost 0, with 12 bases in between. The CDR3 consists of 16 residues. From germline, CDR1 is MNHEY and CDR2 SMNVEV (reference sequence). The CDR3 loop reads CASSLIGGTSTDTQYF. The CDR3 DNA follows: TGTGCCAGCAGTTTAATCGGCGGAACTAGCACAGATACGCAGTATTTT.

This chain connects TRBV19 to TRBJ2-1; 8 bases agree with TRBD2. This CDR3 is 15 amino acids long. Germline CDR1 is LNHDA and CDR2 is SQIVND (reference sequence). The V segment lost 7 bases and the J segment 2 bases; nucleotides outside the gene matches: 7. CDR3 DNA: TGTGCCAGTACCCCGGCGGGAGGACCCTACAATGAGCAGTTCTTC. The encoded protein is CASTPAGGPYNEQFF.

The V and J genes are TRBV7-9 and TRBJ2-3, with D perhaps TRBD2 (6 bases). The CDR3 is 14 residues long. V lost 3 bases and J lost 5, with 12 bases in between. Germline-derived CDR1 and CDR2 are SEHNR and FQNEAQ (reference sequence). The CDR3 protein is CASSLQGSGDTQYF. DNA for the CDR3: TGTGCCAGCAGCTTGCAGGGTAGCGGAGATACGCAGTATTTT.

The chain employs TRBV14 and TRBJ2-4, with a possible D match to TRBD2 (6 bases). The CDR3 totals 12 residues. The V end was cut by 3 bases, the J end by 8 bases, with 8 bases between. The germline gives CDR1 SGHDN, CDR2 FVKESK. This chain's CDR3 is CASSQWGDIQYF. The CDR3 DNA reads TGTGCCAGCAGCCAGTGGGGGGACATTCAGTACTTC.

V gene TRBV27 combines with J gene TRBJ2-7; 7 nucleotides line up with TRBD1. The CDR3 extends over 17 amino acids. The junction had 8 bases not matched to a gene; V was cut back by 0 bases and J by 0 bases. CDR1 MNHEY and CDR2 SMNVEV come from the germline V gene (reference sequence). CDR3 loop: CASSLSSPGQISYEQYF. The CDR3 region has the DNA TGTGCCAGCAGTTTATCCTCACCGGGACAGATCTCCTACGAGCAGTACTTC.

This chain links TRBV29-1 with TRBJ1-2, with D tentatively TRBD1 (6 bases). V shed 7 bases and J shed 8 bases, with 17 bases lying between them. CDR1 SQVTM and CDR2 ANQGSEA come from the germline V gene. This CDR3 has 12 amino acids. The CDR3 is CSAGMGARGYTF. As DNA, the CDR3 is TGCAGCGCCGGGATGGGGGCACGGGGCTACACCTTC.

The V gene is TRBV12-5, the J gene TRBJ2-2; the match to TRBD1 covers 7 bases. CDR1 is LGHNT and CDR2 is FRNRAP in the germline V gene. With V trimmed by 2 bases and J by 4 bases, 10 bases remained unmatched. This CDR3 is 17 amino acids long. Here the CDR3 reads CASGLSSGQPRTGELFF. CDR3 nucleotide sequence: TGTGCTAGTGGTTTGTCCTCGGGACAGCCTCGCACCGGGGAGCTGTTTTTT.

The rearrangement joins TRBV6-1 to TRBJ1-1; D ambiguous. Germline V gene lookup returns CDR1 MNHNS and CDR2 SASEGT. The ends were cut back, 2 bases at V and 5 bases at J, with 12 bases in the middle. This CDR3 is 14 amino acids long. CDR3 residues: CASSELPDRTEAFF. Written as DNA, the CDR3 is TGTGCCAGCAGTGAACTTCCTGATCGGACTGAAGCTTTCTTT.

This CDR3 is CASSISQGHYGYTF. The CDR3 DNA sequence: TGTGCCAGTAGTATCTCCCAGGGCCACTATGGCTACACCTTC. The J gene is TRBJ1-2, the V gene TRBV19; TRBD1 is a possible D gene (5 bases). Trimming took 3 bases from V and 3 from J, leaving 11 bases between them. This CDR3 is built from 14 residues. Germline V gene sequence: CDR1 LNHDA, CDR2 SQIVND (reference sequence).